Listed here is a single TCR beta chain. Which antigen it targets is not known. Base quality data are lacking; no much larger clone is found one base away. The immunoSEQ Assay, a bias-controlled multiplex PCR, was used to amplify TCRbeta CDR3 regions from genomic DNA. On the study's bioinformatics: Within the assay, amplification of reference gene primers was used to estimate how many nucleated cells each sample contained. Sequence reads were collapsed and filtered to measure the absolute abundance of every unique TCRbeta CDR3 rearrangement. Productive Simpson clonality was computed per sample as the square root of Simpson's diversity index over productive rearrangements. As stored in TCRdb, this immuneACCESS dataset retains in-frame rearrangements with V and J assigned. A fraction of the clones does not appear; measured against another copy, unresolved V genes explain less than half of the discrepancy, and the remainder lacks a known reason. V and J calls and clone size are those listed in that table; D and trimming were worked out from the DNA. This sample lists approximately 97,000 clones; 90% were detected once. The ten largest clones take up about 1.7% of the sample.

The CDR3 has 13 amino acids, counting the end cysteine and phenylalanine. Only the CDR3 part of the read is kept: 39 bases, read in frame from the first base. Looking up the germline V gene (reference sequence) yields CDR1 GTSNPN and CDR2 SVGIG. V loses 2 bases of germline sequence and J loses 1 base, and the interval between the two ends is 7 bases. This specimen belongs to a study of blood T cell repertoires in COVID-19 (TCRdb year 2020). As for the study more broadly: The collaborator samples originated in the United States, Italy and Spain and spanned the acute and convalescent phases of COVID-19. HLA class I and class II types, where available, came from metadata supplied by the sample provider rather than from assay-based typing. The material from the prospective study consisted of cDNA or gDNA derived from T cells, B-cell-depleted T cells, or PBMCs. Nearly every sample came with metadata listing a de-identified subject ID, COVID-19 status, age in years and sex. A freely available public database, intended as a resource for researchers studying the immune response to SARS-CoV-2, is where the repertoires were released. Deeply sampled blood TCRbeta repertoires from subjects exposed to, actively infected with, or recovered from COVID-19 were included in the dataset. Samples came from the ongoing ImmuneRACE study (first 160 participants) plus 1,254 subjects from 6 global collaborators. The investigation overall reported the following: The amount of clinical and demographic metadata varied by source and participant and was provided uncurated.

Each collaborating institution followed its own protocols to collect whole blood in K2EDTA tubes. Collaborator samples were shipped for TCRbeta analysis as frozen whole blood, isolated PBMCs, or DNA extracted from either sample type. The chain links TRBV30 with TRBJ2-3; a tentative D match to TRBD2 spans 6 bases. Sequencing was done on a sample of peripheral blood. The source of this sequence is a man aged 60 to 69 with acute or convalescent COVID-19. The DNA sequence is as follows: TGTGCCTGGAGTCCGGGGGGCACAGATACGCAGTATTTT. The resulting protein is CAWSPGGTDTQYF.